This T cell receptor beta chain was found in a study of shared clonotypes between healthy human individuals. Study-wide results and caveats: Several donors had roughly 5.2% of their naive CD4 clonotypes in common. The sole specimen, blood, was sampled, and tissue repertoires likely differ. Across subsets, estimated richness was generally greater for naive than for memory populations. Expectations were that clonotype sharing among donors would be affected by sequencing depth.

The germline CDR1 and CDR2 sequences are LNHDA and SQIVND (reference sequence). Trimming cost V 5 bases and J 5 bases; bases outside gene matches: 6. The CDR3 covers 14 residues. Profiled with immunoSEQ multiplex PCR; TCRdb holds only in-frame clones, not every one. This sample has roughly 1,800,000 clones, with roughly 94% found just once. Naive CD8 cells, CD45RO-negative and positively selected for CCR7, excluded terminally differentiated effector memory CD45RA+ cells. Details on this clone: Antigen: not known. The same CDR3 arises from other DNA sequences in this sample as well.

The source material was naive CD8+ T cells sorted from blood. The TCR comes from a man in his late teens or twenties in good health. This sequence joins TRBV19 and TRBJ2-5; 9 bases are a match to TRBD1. CDR3 protein: CASSRDREGETQYF. The CDR3 DNA sequence: TGTGCCAGTAGTCGGGACAGGGAAGGGGAGACCCAGTACTTC.